Listed below are T cell receptor beta chains from one sample, sequenced in a study of cytomegalovirus exposure and HLA in healthy donors. TCRdb's copy holds only in-frame clones and misses some; the assay was immunoSEQ multiplex PCR. The table records 80,000 to 130,000 clones, about 70% of them present only once. The specimen was PBMCs. The origin of the receptors is a woman aged 18-29 years in good health and CMV-seropositive. The CDR3 runs from the conserved cysteine through the conserved F or W. D genes are given only for firm matches. Where a row states a size, it is once, few, many or the class of an expanded clone; other rows omit it.

DNA,CDR3,D,V,size,J
TGTGCCAGCAGTGAGGGGCACTCTGGAAACACCATATATTTT,CASSEGHSGNTIYF,-,TRBV2,-,TRBJ1-3
TGTGCCAGCAGCTTAGGGACAGGGGACAATGAGCAGTTCTTC,CASSLGTGDNEQFF,TRBD1,TRBV7-9,-,TRBJ2-1
TGTGCCAGCAGCCAAGAGACTAGCGGCTCCTACAATGAGCAGTTCTTC,CASSQETSGSYNEQFF,TRBD2,TRBV4-2,many,TRBJ2-1
TGTGCCAGCAGTTATGGACAGCCCTACGAGCAGTACTTC,CASSYGQPYEQYF,-,TRBV28,-,TRBJ2-7
TGTGCCAGCAGGCTTGGGGAACAGGGGACTTACGAGCAGTACTTC,CASRLGEQGTYEQYF,-,TRBV6-4,-,TRBJ2-7
TGCGCCAGCAGCCCGCGGGACTTCACCTACGAGCAGTACTTC,CASSPRDFTYEQYF,-,TRBV5-1,once,TRBJ2-7
TGTGCCAGCAGCTTGCGGGACAGAGAGGGGGAAAAACTGTTTTTT,CASSLRDREGEKLFF,TRBD1,TRBV5-6,-,TRBJ1-4
TGCGCCAGCAGCCAAGGACTAGCGGGAGCTCCAGGTGGGGAGACCCAGTACTTC,CASSQGLAGAPGGETQYF,TRBD2,TRBV4-1,-,TRBJ2-5
TGTGCCGGCAGTGAAATAGCGGGACCGACCGGGGAGCTGTTTTTT,CAGSEIAGPTGELFF,TRBD2,TRBV6-1,-,TRBJ2-2
TGCGCCAGCAGCCAACCGCGCTCTGGAAACACCATATATTTT,CASSQPRSGNTIYF,-,TRBV4-1,once,TRBJ1-3
TGTGCCAGTGGGGCCAAAAAGAACTACGAGCAGTACTTC,CASGAKKNYEQYF,-,TRBV27,once,TRBJ2-7
TGTGCCAGTAGTATAGAGGGACAGGGATACGAGCAGTACTTC,CASSIEGQGYEQYF,TRBD1,TRBV19,-,TRBJ2-7
TGTGCCAGCAGCCCAGGGGTAAGTCAGCCCCAGCATTTT,CASSPGVSQPQHF,-,TRBV7-3,-,TRBJ1-5
TGTGCCAGCTCACCTACTGCATTGACAGGGGGATCGAACACTGAAGCTTTCTTT,CASSPTALTGGSNTEAFF,TRBD1,TRBV18,-,TRBJ1-1
TGCGCCAGCAGCTGGGAGACAGGATTCACAGATACGCAGTATTTT,CASSWETGFTDTQYF,-,TRBV5-1,-,TRBJ2-3
TGTGCCAGCAGTTCCGGAGGGGACACCGGGGAGCTGTTTTTT,CASSSGGDTGELFF,-,TRBV6-4,-,TRBJ2-2
TGTGCCATCAGTGAGCCTACCGGGACAGGCGTCACCGTCAAGTTCTATGGCTACACCTTC,CAISEPTGTGVTVKFYGYTF,TRBD1,TRBV10-3,-,TRBJ1-2
TGTGCCTGGTTAGGACAGGGCCACACAGATACGCAGTATTTT,CAWLGQGHTDTQYF,TRBD1,TRBV30,-,TRBJ2-3